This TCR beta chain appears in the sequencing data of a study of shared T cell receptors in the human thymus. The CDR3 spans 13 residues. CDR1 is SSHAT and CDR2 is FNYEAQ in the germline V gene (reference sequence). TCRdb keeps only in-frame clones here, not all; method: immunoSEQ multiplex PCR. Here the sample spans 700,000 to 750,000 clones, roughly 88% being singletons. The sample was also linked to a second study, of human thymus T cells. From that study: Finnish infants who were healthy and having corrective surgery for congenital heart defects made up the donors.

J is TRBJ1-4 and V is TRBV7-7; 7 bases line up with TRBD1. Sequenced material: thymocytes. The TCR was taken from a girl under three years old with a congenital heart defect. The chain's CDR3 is CAIRQGTNEKLFF. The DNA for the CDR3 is TGTGCTATACGACAGGGAACTAATGAAAAACTGTTTTTT.